Included here is one T cell receptor beta chain sequence, with context. This clonotype appeared many times. What this receptor recognizes is not known. Within one base of it there is no much larger clone, and no base qualities were kept. The sample originates from a study of T cells in Graves' hyperthyroidism and ophthalmopathy (dated by TCRdb to about 2019). At the level of the whole study: Peripheral blood was collected at initial diagnosis, before any treatment. A discovery cohort of about 95 patients, 43 with Graves' ophthalmopathy and roughly 59 with stable Graves' hyperthyroidism, was used to find distinguishing TCR V-J signatures. An independent validation cohort of under 20 hyperthyroidism patients and approximately 17 patients who later progressed to ophthalmopathy tested prospective prediction of ophthalmopathy. The roughly 100 discovery patients were randomly divided into training and test sets at a 7:3 ratio. The study also compared thyroid tissue and blood T-cell repertoires from several Graves' hyperthyroidism patients. After blood sampling, hyperthyroidism patients were treated with methimazole at a starting dose of 30 mg daily, and ophthalmopathy patients were treated with high-dose intravenous methylprednisolone. TCR Vbeta CDR3 sequencing of approximately 140 peripheral blood samples (fewer than 45 ophthalmopathy, roughly 72 hyperthyroidism and roughly 17 progressor patients) is reported in the paper.

The full study reports these points: In validation, the model predicted progression to ophthalmopathy a median of 6.5 months before onset, with roughly 70% sensitivity and 72.22% specificity. No statistical method was used to fix the sample size in advance, and group allocation was not hidden from the investigators. In cross-validation, a model built on a 13 V-J signature told ophthalmopathy apart from stable hyperthyroidism with about 90% sensitivity and 81% to 82% specificity, and in testing the same model reached 80%/75%. Most expanded thyroid clonotypes (frequency above 0.001) were also detected in blood, a finding suggesting that blood repertoires may reflect thyroid immune responses.

Clipping removes 6 bases from V and 4 bases from J, with 21 as the unmatched junction base count. The germline V gene provides CDR1 MRHNA and CDR2 SNTAGT. Spanning cysteine to phenylalanine, the CDR3 consists of 19 amino acids. This entry keeps only the CDR3 DNA: 57 bases, framed from base 1. The TCR beta CDR3 regions were amplified from RNA transcripts. A first-round RT-PCR of the TCR CDR3 used the HTBI primer set with the Qiagen OneStep RT-PCR kit. The libraries were constructed in a second round of multiplex PCR and then size-selected and purified. The libraries were sequenced on an Illumina HiSeq2000 using paired-end 100 bp reads. As for how the authors treated the data: SOAPnuke was used to process the raw data, removing reads that contained adapters or uncalled bases, had a mean Phred below 15, or lacked an exact match to the constant primer or identifier. COPE v1.2.5 was used to merge the high-quality paired reads, and each unique nucleotide sequence was defined as a clonotype. MiTCR v1.1 was used to align the clonotypes against IMGT TRBV, TRBD and TRBJ reference segments. Analysis was restricted to V-J combinations with a frequency above 0.0001, which covered 99% to 99.2% of repertoires. A TCS score was defined as the ratio of F50 (clonal expansion) to E x V (chaos), with BLOSUM62-based TCRdist applied between CDR3 peptides within each V-J. Welch's t-statistics and random forest reduced around 510 V-J features to 10 to 15, which were used in a naive Bayes classifier (R e1071). Using fastp trimming at Q25 and MiXCR clonotype assembly, TCRdb reanalyzed the public sequencing data and kept in-frame beta chains. Identical CDR3 proteins give one entry, which carries the most common genes and DNA. Clone size and V and J calls follow TCRdb, not the original study. This sample gives about 350,000 distinct CDR3 sequences in total; 15% to 20% of them show up just once. The ten top clones hold roughly a sixth of the sample.

In the ophthalmopathy patients, disease was moderately to severely active, with a Clinical Activity Score of 3 or more, a NOSPECS grade of 4 or more, and a duration of less than 3 months. The study excluded patients with uncontrolled infections, other autoimmune diseases, pregnancy or lactation. Diagnoses were established on the basis of clinical symptoms, serum thyroxine and TRAb, thyroid ultrasound, and orbital computed tomography. PBMCs were separated from approximately 9.9 ml of fresh peripheral blood using Ficoll-Paque density gradient centrifugation. Total RNA was extracted using Trizol reagent, and RNA quality was assessed on an Agilent 2100 Bioanalyzer.

This sequence uses TRBV6-4 and TRBJ1-2, with 9 middle bases fitting TRBD1. The TCR was taken from a middle-aged woman with Graves' ophthalmopathy. Sequencing used blood. The bases are TGTGCCAGCAGCCCAAAACTCCGGGACAGGGTAACCATGAGCTATGGCTACACCTTC. It codes for CASSPKLRDRVTMSYGYTF.